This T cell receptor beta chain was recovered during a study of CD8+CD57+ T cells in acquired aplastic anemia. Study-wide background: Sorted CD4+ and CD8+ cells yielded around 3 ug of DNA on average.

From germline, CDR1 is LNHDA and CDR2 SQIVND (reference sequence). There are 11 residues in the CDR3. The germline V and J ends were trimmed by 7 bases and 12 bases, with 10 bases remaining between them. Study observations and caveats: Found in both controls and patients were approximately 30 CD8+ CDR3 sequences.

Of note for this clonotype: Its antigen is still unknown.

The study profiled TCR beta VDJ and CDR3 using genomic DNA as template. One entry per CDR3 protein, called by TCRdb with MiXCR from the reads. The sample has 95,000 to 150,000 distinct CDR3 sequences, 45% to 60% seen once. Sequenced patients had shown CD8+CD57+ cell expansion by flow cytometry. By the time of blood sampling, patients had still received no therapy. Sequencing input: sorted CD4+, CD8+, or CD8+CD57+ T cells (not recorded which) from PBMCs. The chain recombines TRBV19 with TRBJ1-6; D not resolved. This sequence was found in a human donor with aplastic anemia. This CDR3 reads CASNPLGPLHF. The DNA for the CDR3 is TGTGCCAGTAATCCCTTGGGACCCCTCCACTTT.